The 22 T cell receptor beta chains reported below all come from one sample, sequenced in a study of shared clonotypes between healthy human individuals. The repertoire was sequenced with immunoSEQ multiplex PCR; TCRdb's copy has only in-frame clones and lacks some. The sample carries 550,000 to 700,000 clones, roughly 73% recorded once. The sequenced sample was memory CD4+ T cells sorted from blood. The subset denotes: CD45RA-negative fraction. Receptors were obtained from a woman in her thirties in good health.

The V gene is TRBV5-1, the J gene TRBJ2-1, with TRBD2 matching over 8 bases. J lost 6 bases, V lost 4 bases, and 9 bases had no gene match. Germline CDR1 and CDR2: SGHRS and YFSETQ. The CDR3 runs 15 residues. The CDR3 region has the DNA TGCGCCAGCAGCCCTCGGGAGGGCCGTGGCAATGAGCAGTTCTTC. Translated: CASSPREGRGNEQFF.

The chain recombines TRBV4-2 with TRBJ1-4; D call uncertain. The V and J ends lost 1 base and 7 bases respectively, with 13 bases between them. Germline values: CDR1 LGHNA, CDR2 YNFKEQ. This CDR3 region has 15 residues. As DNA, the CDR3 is TGTGCCAGCAGCCAAGGAGTCGGGGAAGGTGAAAAACTGTTTTTT. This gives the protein CASSQGVGEGEKLFF.

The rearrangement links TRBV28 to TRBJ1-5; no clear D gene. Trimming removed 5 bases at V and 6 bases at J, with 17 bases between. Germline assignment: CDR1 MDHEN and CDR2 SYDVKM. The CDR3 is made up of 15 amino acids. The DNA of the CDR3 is TGTGCCAGCAGTCGGACTACTACACCCGGTCAGCCCCAGCATTTT. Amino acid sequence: CASSRTTTPGQPQHF.

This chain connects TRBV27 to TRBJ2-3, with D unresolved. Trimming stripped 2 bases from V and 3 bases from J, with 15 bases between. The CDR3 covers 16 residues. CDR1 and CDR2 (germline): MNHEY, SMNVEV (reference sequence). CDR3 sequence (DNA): TGTGCCAGCAGTTTAAACCCAGTTGTTGGAACAGATACGCAGTATTTT. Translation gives CASSLNPVVGTDTQYF.

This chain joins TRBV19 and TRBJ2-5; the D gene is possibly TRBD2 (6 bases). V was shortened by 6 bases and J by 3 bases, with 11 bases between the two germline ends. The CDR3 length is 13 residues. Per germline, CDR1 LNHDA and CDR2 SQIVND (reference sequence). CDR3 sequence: CASSPTRKETQYF. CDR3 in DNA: TGTGCCAGTAGCCCGACTAGGAAAGAGACCCAGTACTTC. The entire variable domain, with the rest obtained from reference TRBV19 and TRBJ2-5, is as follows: DGGITQSPKYLFRKEGQNVTLSCEQNLNHDAMYWYRQDPGQGLRLIYYSQIVNDFQKGDIAEGYSVSREKKESFPLTVTSAQKNPTAFYLCASSPTRKETQYFGPGTRLLVL.

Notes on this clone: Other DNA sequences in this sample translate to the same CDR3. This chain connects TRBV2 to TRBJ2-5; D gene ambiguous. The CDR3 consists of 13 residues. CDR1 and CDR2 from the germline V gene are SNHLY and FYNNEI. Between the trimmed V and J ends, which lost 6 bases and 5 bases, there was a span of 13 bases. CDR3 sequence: CASSDGLGETQYF. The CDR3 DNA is TGTGCCAGCAGCGACGGCCTGGGGGAGACCCAGTACTTC. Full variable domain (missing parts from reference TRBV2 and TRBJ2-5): EPEVTQTPSHQVTQMGQEVILRCVPISNHLYFYWYRQILGQKVEFLVSFYNNEISEKSEIFDDQFSVERPDGSNFTLKIRSTKLEDSAMYFCASSDGLGETQYFGPGTRLLVL.

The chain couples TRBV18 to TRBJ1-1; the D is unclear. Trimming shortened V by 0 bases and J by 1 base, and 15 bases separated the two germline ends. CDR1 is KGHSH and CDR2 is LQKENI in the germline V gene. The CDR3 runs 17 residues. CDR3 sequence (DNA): TGTGCCAGCTCACCACCCTCCCGAGTTGGGAAGAACACTGAAGCTTTCTTT. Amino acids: CASSPPSRVGKNTEAFF.

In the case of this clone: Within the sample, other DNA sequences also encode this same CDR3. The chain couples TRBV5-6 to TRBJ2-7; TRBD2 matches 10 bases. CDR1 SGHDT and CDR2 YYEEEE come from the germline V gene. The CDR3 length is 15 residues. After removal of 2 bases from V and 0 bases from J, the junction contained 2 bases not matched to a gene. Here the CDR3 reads CASSFRLAGSYEQYF. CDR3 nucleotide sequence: TGTGCCAGCAGCTTCAGACTAGCGGGCTCCTACGAGCAGTACTTC.

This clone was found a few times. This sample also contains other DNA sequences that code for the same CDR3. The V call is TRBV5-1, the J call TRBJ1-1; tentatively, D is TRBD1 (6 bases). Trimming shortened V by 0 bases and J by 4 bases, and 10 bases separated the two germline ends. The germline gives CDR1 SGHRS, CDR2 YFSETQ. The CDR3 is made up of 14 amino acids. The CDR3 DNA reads TGCGCCAGCAGCTTGGTCAGGGGCGGCACTGAAGCTTTCTTT. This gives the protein CASSLVRGGTEAFF.

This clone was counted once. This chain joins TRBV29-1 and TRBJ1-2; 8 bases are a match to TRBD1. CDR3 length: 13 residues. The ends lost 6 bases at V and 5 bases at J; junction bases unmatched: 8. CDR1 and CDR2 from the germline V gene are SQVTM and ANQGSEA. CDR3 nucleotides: TGCAGCGTGTGGACAGGGAATAATTATGGCTACACCTTC. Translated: CSVWTGNNYGYTF.

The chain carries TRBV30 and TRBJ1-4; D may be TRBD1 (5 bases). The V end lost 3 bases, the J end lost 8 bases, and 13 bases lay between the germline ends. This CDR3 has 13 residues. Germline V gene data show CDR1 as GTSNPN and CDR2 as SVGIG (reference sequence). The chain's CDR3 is CAWSGAVGEKLFF. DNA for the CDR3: TGTGCCTGGAGCGGGGCTGTCGGGGAAAAACTGTTTTTT.

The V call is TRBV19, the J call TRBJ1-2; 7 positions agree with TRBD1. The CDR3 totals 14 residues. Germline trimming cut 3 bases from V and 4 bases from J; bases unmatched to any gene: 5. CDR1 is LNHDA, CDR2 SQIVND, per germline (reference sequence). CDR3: CASSIRQGGYGYTF. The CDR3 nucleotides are TGTGCCAGTAGTATCAGACAGGGTGGCTATGGCTACACCTTC.

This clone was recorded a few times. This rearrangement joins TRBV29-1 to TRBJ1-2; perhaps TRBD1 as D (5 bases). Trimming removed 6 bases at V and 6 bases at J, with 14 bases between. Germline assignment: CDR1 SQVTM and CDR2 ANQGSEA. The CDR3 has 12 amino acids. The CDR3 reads CSVNQGGDGYTF. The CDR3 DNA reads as TGCAGCGTGAACCAGGGAGGGGATGGCTACACCTTC.

The CDR3: CASSQDGDLTQHF. The CDR3 DNA reads TGCGCCAGCAGCCAAGATGGGGACTTAACCCAGCATTTT. The chain has TRBV4-1 and TRBJ1-5; possible D gene TRBD1, 5 bases. Trimming stripped 0 bases from V and 11 bases from J, with 11 bases between. The CDR3 spans 13 residues. Germline CDR1 reads MGHRA; CDR2 reads YSYEKL.

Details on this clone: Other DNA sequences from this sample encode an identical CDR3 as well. The CDR3 DNA sequence: TGCGCCAGCAGCTTGGTGTCGGGACCCTACGAGCAGTACTTC. It specifies CASSLVSGPYEQYF. The rearrangement uses TRBV5-1 and TRBJ2-7; possibly TRBD1 or TRBD2 for D (5 bases each). The V end was cut by 0 bases, the J end by 2 bases, with 9 bases between. The V gene's germline CDR1 is SGHRS and CDR2 YFSETQ. CDR3 size: 14 residues.

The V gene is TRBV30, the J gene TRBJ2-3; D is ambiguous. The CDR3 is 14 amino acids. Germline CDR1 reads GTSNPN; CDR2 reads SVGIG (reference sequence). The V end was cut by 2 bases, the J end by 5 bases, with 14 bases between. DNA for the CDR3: TGTGCCTGGAGTAGTATCTTTCGGTTAGATACGCAGTATTTT. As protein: CAWSSIFRLDTQYF. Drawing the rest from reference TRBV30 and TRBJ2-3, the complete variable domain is SQTIHQWPATLVQPVGSPLSLECTVEGTSNPNLYWYRQAAGRGLQLLFYSVGIGQISSEVPQNLSASRPQDRQFILSSKKLLLSDSGFYLCAWSSIFRLDTQYFGPGTRLTVL.

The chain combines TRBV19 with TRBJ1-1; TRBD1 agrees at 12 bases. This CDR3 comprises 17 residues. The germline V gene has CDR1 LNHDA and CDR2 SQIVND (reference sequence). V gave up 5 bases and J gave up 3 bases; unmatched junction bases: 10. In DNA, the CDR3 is TGTGCCAGTAGTGGCAACCGGGACAGGGGGCGTTACACTGAAGCTTTCTTT. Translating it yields CASSGNRDRGRYTEAFF.

For the CDR3, the DNA is TGTGCCAGCAGGGGGACTAGCGGGAGTACCTACGAGCAGTACTTC. Its translation: CASRGTSGSTYEQYF. The V gene is TRBV6-5, the J gene TRBJ2-7; 14 bases map to TRBD2. Germline CDR1 reads MNHEY; CDR2 reads SVGAGI. This CDR3 comprises 15 residues. The V segment lost 6 bases and the J segment 2 bases; nucleotides outside the gene matches: 3.

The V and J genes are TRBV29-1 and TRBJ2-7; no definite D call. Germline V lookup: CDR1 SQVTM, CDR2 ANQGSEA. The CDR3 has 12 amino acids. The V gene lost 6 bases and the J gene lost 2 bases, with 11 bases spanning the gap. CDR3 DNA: TGCAGCGTGCCCGACCGAACCTACGAGCAGTACTTC. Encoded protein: CSVPDRTYEQYF.

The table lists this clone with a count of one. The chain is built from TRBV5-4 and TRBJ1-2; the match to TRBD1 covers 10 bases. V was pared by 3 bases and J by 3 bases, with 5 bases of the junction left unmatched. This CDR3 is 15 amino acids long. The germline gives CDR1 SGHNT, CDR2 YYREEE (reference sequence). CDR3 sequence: CASSSLGQGDYGYTF. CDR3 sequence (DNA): TGTGCCAGCAGCTCCCTCGGACAGGGGGACTATGGCTACACCTTC.

The chain's CDR3 is CASSPDIQREQYF. The CDR3 region has the DNA TGCGCCAGCAGCCCGGACATCCAGCGTGAGCAGTACTTC. This sequence joins TRBV4-1 and TRBJ2-5; perhaps TRBD1 as D (5 bases). V was cut by 4 bases and J by 11 bases, with 17 bases left in between. This CDR3 is 13 amino acids long. Germline lookup yields CDR1 MGHRA and CDR2 YSYEKL.

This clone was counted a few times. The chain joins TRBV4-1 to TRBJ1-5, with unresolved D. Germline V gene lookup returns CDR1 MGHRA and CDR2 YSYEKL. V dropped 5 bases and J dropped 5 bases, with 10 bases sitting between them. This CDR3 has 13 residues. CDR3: CASSSQDHQPQHF. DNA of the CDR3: TGCGCCAGCAGCTCCCAGGACCATCAGCCCCAGCATTTT.